Listed here is a single T cell receptor beta chain. The data derive from a study of CD8 T cells in Susac syndrome. Random hexamers served to reverse transcribe roughly 0.45 to 1 ug RNA. Multiplex immunoSEQ PCR targeted 54 Vbeta and 13 Jbeta TCR beta segments. A single record per CDR3 protein comes from TCRdb applying MiXCR to the immunoSEQ multiplex PCR reads. The data hold some 450,000 distinct CDR3 sequences, with around 85% observed a single time. CD8+ and CD4+ T cells circulating in blood were sequenced for TCR beta. Treatment-naive patients with stable or active relapsing-remitting disease were the multiple sclerosis controls. TEMRA cells were FACS-enriched, unlike CD8+ and CD4+ T cells, which were negatively isolated. CDR1 and CDR2 (germline): LGHNA, YNFKEQ. Deletions cut 0 bases from V and 0 bases from J, with 17 bases between. This CDR3 region has 18 residues.

The chain uses TRBV4-2 and TRBJ1-1; no firm D call. The receptor comes from a human donor with multiple sclerosis. Sequences were obtained from CD8+ T cells from PBMCs. The CDR3 is CASSQDLNTEWMNTEAFF. CDR3 nucleotides: TGTGCCAGCAGCCAAGATCTCAACACCGAATGGATGAACACTGAAGCTTTCTTT.